The following is a TCR beta chain sequence with its context. No antigen is known for it. This sample was taken from a study of post-analysis software for immune sequencing data. Study conclusions and caveats: Diversity measured as normalized Chao1 was significantly lower in multiple sclerosis patients than in controls. With F measure, samples from one preparation batch clustered together strongly. Roughly 5 TRBV segments occurring more often in patients than controls included TRBV5-6, TRBV5-1 and TRBV20-1.

The V gene end was trimmed by 4 bases and the J gene end by 0 bases; junction bases not matched to a gene: 10. The CDR3 extends over 17 amino acids. The germline V gene has CDR1 MNHNY and CDR2 SVGAGI (reference sequence). Each TCR beta cDNA library carried unique molecular identifiers. About 500,000 cDNA molecules were obtained per 1 to 10 million input T cells. Using its own MiXCR run on the PCR reads, TCRdb lists one record per CDR3 protein. Of roughly 670,000 distinct CDR3 sequences listed, roughly three fifths are singletons. The clonotype comes from a girl aged 2 to 9 with multiple sclerosis. The rearrangement links TRBV6-6 to TRBJ1-2; 8 bases align to TRBD1. Sequenced material: blood. The CDR3 here is CASSSGQGGRANYGYTF. The DNA for the CDR3 is TGTGCCAGCAGTTCCGGACAGGGAGGGAGAGCTAACTATGGCTACACCTTC.